This TCR beta chain was sequenced during a study of T cell clonotyping in hematopoietic cell transplantation. Study overall: Recipient samples before transplant were obtained post-cytoreduction.

Germline assignment: CDR1 MDHEN and CDR2 SYDVKM. This CDR3 is built from 14 residues. V lost 2 bases, J lost 7 bases, and 7 bases stayed unmatched. Study-level findings and limits: At the given depth, recipient repertoires were over 97% de novo clonotypes.

About this clone itself: Its antigen remains unknown.

Clones were sequenced by immunoSEQ multiplex PCR, and TCRdb holds only the in-frame ones, with some missing. The sample carries tens of thousands of clones, 95% to 97% recorded once. Time point defined: recipient sample about 28 days before transplant, after cytoreduction. J is TRBJ1-1 and V is TRBV28, with 7 bases lining up with TRBD1. This TCR was recovered from a woman aged 50 to 60 with acute myeloid leukemia. Some clones in this sample may be carry-over from other donors' samples. The input for sequencing was peripheral blood mononuclear cells, taken before stem cell transplant. The DNA of the CDR3 is TGTGCCAGCAGTTTAGTCCGCCGGGACAGTGAAGCTTTCTTT. Its translation is CASSLVRRDSEAFF.